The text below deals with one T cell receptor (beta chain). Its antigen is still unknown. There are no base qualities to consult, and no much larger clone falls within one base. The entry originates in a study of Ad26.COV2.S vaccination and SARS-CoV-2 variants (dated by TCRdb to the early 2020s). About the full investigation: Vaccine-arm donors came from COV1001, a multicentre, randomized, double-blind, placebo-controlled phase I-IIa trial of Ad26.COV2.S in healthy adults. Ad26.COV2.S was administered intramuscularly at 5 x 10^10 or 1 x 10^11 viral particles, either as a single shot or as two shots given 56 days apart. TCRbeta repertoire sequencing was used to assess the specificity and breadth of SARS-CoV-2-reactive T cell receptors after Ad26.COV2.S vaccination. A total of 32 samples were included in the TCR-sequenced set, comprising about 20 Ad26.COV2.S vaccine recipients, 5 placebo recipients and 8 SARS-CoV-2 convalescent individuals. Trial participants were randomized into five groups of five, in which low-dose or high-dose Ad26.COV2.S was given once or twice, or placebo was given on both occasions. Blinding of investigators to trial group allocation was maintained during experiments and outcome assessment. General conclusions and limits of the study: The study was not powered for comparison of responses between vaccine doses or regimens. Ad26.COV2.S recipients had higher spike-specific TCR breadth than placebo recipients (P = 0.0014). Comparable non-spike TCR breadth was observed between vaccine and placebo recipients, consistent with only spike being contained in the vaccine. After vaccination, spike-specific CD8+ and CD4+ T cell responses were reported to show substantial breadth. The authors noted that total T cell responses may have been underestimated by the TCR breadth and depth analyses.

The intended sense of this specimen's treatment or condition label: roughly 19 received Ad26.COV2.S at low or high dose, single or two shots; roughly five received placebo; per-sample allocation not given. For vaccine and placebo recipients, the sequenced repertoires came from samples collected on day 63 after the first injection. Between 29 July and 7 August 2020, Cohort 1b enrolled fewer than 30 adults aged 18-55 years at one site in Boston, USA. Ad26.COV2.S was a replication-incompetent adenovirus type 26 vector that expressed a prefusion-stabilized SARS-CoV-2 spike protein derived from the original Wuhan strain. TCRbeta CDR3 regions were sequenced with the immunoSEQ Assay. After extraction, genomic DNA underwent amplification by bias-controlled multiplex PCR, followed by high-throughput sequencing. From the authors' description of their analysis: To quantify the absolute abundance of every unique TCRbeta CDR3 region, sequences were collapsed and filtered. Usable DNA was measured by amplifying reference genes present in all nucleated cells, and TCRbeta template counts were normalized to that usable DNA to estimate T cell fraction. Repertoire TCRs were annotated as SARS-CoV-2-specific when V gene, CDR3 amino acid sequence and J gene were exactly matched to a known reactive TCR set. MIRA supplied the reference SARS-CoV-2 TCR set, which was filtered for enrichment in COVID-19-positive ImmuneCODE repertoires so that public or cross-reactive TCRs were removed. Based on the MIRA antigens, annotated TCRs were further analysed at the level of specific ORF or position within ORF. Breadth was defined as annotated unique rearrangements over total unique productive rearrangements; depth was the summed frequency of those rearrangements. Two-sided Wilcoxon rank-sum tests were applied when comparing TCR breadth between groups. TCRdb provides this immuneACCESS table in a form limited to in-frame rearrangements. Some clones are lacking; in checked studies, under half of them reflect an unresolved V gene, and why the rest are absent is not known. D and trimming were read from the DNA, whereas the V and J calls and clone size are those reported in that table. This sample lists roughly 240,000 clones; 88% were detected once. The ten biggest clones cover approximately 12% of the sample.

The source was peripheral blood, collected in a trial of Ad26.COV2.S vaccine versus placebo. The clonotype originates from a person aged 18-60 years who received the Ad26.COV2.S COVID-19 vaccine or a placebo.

The sequenced DNA: TGTGCCAGCTCACCCCCTGGAGCAGAGAGCTCTGGAAACACCATATATTTT. Translation gives CASSPPGAESSGNTIYF. The V and J genes are TRBV18 and TRBJ1-3, with the D gene call left open. The germline ends are 15 bases apart after V is trimmed by 3 bases and J by 0 bases. The germline V gene gives CDR1 as KGHSH and CDR2 as LQKENI. From the cysteine through the phenylalanine, the CDR3 covers 17 amino acids. Only the CDR3 DNA is retained, 51 bases long and in frame from the first base.